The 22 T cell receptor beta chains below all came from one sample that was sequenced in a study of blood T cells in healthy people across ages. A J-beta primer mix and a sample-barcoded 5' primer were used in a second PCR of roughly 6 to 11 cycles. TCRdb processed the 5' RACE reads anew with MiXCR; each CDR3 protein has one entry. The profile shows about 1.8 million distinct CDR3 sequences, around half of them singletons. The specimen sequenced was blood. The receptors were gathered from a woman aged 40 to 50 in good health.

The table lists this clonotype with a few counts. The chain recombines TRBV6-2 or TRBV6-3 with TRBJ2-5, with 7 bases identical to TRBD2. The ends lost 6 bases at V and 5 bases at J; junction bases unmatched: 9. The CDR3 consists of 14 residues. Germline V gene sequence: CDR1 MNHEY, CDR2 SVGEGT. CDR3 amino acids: CASSGRAGLETQYF. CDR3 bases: TGTGCCAGCAGCGGGCGAGCGGGGTTGGAGACCCAGTACTTC.

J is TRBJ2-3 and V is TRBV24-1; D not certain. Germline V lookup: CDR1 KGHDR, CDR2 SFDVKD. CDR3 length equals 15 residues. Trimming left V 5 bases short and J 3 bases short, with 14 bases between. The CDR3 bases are TGTGCCACCAGTGGTCAGGCGGACGGTACAGATACGCAGTATTTT. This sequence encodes CATSGQADGTDTQYF.

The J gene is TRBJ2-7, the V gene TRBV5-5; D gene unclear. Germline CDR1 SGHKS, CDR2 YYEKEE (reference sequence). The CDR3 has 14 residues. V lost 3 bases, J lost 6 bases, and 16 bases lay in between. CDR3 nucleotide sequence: TGTGCCAGCAGCTGGGGTTGGGTAAGCCGCGAGCAGTACTTC. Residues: CASSWGWVSREQYF.

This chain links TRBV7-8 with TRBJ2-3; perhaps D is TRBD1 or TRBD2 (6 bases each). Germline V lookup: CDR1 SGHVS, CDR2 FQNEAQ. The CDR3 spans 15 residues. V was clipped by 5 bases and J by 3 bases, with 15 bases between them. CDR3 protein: CASSITRGETDTQYF. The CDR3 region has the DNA TGTGCCAGCAGCATAACTAGGGGGGAGACAGATACGCAGTATTTT.

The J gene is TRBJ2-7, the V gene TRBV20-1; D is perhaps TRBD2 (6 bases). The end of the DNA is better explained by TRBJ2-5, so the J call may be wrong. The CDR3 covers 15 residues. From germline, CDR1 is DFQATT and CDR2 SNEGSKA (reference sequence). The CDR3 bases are TGCAGTGCTAGAGATCGACGGGAGCCTCCAGAGACCCAGTACTTC. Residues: CSARDRREPPETQYF.

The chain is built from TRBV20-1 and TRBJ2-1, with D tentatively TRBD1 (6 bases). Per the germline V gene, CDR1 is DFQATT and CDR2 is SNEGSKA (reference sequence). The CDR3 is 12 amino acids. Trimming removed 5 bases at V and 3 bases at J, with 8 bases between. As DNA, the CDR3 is TGCAGTGCTGAGGACAGCTACAATGAGCAGTTCTTC. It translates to CSAEDSYNEQFF.

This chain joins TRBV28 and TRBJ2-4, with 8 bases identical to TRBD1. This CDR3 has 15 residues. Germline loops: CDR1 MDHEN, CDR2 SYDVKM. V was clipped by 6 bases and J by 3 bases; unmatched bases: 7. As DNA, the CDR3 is TGTGCCAGCAGACCACAGGGGGTGGGCAAAAACATTCAGTACTTC. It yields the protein CASRPQGVGKNIQYF.

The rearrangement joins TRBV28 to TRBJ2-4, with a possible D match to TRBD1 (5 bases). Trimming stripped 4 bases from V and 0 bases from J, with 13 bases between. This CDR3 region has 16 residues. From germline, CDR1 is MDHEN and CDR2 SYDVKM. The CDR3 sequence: CASSSPGMLAKNIQYF. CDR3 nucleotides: TGTGCCAGCAGTTCCCCAGGGATGCTAGCCAAAAACATTCAGTACTTC. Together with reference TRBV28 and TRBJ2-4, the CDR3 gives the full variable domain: DVKVTQSSRYLVKRTGEKVFLECVQDMDHENMFWYRQDPGLGLRLIYFSYDVKMKEKGDIPEGYSVSREKKERFSLILESASTNQTSMYLCASSSPGMLAKNIQYFGAGTRLSVL.

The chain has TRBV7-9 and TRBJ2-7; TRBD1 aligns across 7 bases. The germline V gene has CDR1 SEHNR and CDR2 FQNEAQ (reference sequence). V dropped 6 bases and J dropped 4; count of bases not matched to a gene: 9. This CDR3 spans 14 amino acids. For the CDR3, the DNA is TGTGCCAGCAGTCTTCATAACAGGGGTTACGAGCAGTACTTC. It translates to CASSLHNRGYEQYF.

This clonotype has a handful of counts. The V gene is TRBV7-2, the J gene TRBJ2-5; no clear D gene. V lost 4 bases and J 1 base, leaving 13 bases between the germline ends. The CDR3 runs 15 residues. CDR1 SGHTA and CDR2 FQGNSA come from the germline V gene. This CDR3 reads CASSSVSSFQETQYF. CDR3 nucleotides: TGTGCCAGCAGCTCCGTTTCGAGCTTCCAAGAGACCCAGTACTTC. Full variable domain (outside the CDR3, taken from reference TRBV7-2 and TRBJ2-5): GAGVSQSPSNKVTEKGKDVELRCDPISGHTALYWYRQSLGQGLEFLIYFQGNSAPDKSGLPSDRFSAERTGGSVSTLTIQRTQQEDSAVYLCASSSVSSFQETQYFGPGTRLLVL.

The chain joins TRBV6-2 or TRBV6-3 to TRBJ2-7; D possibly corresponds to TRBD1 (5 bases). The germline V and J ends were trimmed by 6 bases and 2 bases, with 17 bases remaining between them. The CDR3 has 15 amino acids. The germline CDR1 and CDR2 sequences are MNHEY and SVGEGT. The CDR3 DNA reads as TGTGCCAGCAGCCTTGACAGTTCTAGGGCCTACGAGCAGTACTTC. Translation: CASSLDSSRAYEQYF.

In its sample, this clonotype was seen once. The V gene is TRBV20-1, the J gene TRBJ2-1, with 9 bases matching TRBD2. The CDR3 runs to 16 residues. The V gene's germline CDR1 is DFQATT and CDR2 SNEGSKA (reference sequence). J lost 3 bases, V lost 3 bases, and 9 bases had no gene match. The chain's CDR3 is CSARGASGDIYNEQFF. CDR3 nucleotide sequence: TGCAGTGCTAGGGGTGCTAGCGGGGATATCTACAATGAGCAGTTCTTC.

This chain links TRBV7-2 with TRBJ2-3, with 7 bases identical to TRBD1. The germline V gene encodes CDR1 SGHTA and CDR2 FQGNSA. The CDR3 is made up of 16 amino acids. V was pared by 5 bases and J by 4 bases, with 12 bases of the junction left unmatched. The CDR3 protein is CASSPGQAPRSDTQYF. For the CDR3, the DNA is TGTGCCAGCAGCCCCGGACAGGCCCCGCGGTCAGATACGCAGTATTTT.

The CDR3 DNA sequence: TGTGCCAGCAGCGCGGACGGGGGTACAGATACGCAGTATTTT. This codes for CASSADGGTDTQYF. V is TRBV7-2 and J is TRBJ2-3; a possible D gene is TRBD2 (6 bases). Germline V gene data show CDR1 as SGHTA and CDR2 as FQGNSA. The CDR3 has 14 amino acids. The germline V and J ends were trimmed by 5 bases and 3 bases, with 12 bases remaining between them.

As DNA, the CDR3 is TGTGCCAGCAGCCCCCCAAGACGGTGGATAAATGGCTACACCTTC. Its protein product is CASSPPRRWINGYTF. The gene calls are TRBV7-6 and TRBJ1-2; D call uncertain. V shed 5 bases and J shed 6 bases, with 19 bases lying between them. CDR3 length equals 15 residues. CDR1 is SGHVS and CDR2 is FNYEAQ in the germline V gene.

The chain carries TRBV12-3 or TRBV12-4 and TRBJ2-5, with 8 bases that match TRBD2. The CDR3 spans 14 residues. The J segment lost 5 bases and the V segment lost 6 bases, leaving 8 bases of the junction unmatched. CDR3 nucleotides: TGTGCCAGCAGAACAACGGGGGGGTCCGAGACCCAGTACTTC. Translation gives CASRTTGGSETQYF.

Here the CDR3 DNA reads TGTGCCAGCAGCTTGTACAGCACCACCAATAATGAAAAACTGTTTTTT. It is translated as CASSLYSTTNNEKLFF. The chain links TRBV7-2 to TRBJ1-4; no reliable D call. Per the germline V gene, CDR1 is SGHTA and CDR2 is FQGNSA. The V gene lost 3 bases and the J gene lost 4 bases, with 15 bases spanning the gap. The CDR3 contains 16 residues.

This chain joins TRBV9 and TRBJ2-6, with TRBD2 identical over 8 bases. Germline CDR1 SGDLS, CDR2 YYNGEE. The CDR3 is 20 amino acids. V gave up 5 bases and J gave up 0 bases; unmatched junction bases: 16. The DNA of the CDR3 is TGTGCCAGCAGTGTGGACGCCCAACGGGGGGGACGCTCTGGGGCCAACGTCCTGACTTTC. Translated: CASSVDAQRGGRSGANVLTF.

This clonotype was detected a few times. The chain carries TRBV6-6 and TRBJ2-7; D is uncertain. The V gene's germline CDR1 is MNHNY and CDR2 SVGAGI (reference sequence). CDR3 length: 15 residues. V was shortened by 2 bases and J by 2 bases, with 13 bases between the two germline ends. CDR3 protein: CASSYLPRAPYEQYF. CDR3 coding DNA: TGTGCCAGCAGTTACCTGCCAAGAGCACCCTACGAGCAGTACTTC.

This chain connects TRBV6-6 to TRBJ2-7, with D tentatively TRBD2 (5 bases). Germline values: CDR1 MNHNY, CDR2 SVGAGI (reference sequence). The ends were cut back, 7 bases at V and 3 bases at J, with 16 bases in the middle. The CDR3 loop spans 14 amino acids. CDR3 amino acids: CASTGSRVFYEQYF. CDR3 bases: TGTGCCAGCACGGGGTCGAGGGTGTTCTACGAGCAGTACTTC.

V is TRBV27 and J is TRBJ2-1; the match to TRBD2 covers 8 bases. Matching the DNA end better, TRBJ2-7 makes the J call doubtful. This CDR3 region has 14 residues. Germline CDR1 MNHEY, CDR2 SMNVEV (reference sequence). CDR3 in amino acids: CASSAGGSYNEQYF. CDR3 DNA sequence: TGTGCCAGCAGTGCGGGGGGCTCCTACAATGAGCAGTACTTC.

The CDR3 sequence: CASGNSGTPSYEQYF. Here the CDR3 DNA reads TGTGCCAGCGGGAATTCCGGGACACCATCCTACGAGCAGTACTTC. The chain combines TRBV28 with TRBJ2-7, with D possibly TRBD1 on 6 matching bases. V lost 8 bases to trimming and J lost 1 base, with 18 bases between them. CDR1 MDHEN and CDR2 SYDVKM come from the germline V gene. The CDR3 length is 15 residues. Filled out from reference TRBV28 and TRBJ2-7, the complete variable domain reads DVKVTQSSRYLVKRTGEKVFLECVQDMDHENMFWYRQDPGLGLRLIYFSYDVKMKEKGDIPEGYSVSREKKERFSLILESASTNQTSMYLCASGNSGTPSYEQYFGPGTRLTVT.